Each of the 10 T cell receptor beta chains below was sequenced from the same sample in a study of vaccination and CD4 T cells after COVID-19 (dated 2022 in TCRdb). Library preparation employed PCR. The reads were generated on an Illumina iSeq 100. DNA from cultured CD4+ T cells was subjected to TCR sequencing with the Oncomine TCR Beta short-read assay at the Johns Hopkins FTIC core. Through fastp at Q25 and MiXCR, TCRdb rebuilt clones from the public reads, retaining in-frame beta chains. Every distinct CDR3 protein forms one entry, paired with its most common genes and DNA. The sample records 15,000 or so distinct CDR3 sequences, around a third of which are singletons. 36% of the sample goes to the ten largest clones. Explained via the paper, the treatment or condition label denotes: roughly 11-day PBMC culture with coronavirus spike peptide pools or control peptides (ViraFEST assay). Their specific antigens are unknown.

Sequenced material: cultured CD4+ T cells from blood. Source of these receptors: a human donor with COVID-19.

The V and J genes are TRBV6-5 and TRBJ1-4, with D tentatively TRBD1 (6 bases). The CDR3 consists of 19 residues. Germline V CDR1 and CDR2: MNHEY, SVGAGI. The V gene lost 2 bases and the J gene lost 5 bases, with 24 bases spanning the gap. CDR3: CASSYRPDRSKSGNEKLFF. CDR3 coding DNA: TGTGCCAGCAGTTACCGACCTGACAGGTCAAAATCCGGAAATGAAAAACTGTTTTTT.

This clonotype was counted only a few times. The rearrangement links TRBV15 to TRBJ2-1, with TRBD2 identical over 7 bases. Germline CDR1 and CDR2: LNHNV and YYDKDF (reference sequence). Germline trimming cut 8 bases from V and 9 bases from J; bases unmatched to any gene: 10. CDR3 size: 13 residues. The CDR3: CATGDEAGLEQFF. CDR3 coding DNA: TGTGCCACCGGGGATGAAGCGGGGCTTGAGCAGTTCTTC.

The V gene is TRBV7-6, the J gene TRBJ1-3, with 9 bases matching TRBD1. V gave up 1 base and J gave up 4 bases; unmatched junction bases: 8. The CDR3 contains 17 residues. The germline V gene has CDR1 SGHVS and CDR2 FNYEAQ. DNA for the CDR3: TGTGCCAGCAGCTTAGTTCCGGGACAGGGTGCCGGAAACACCATATATTTT. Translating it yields CASSLVPGQGAGNTIYF.

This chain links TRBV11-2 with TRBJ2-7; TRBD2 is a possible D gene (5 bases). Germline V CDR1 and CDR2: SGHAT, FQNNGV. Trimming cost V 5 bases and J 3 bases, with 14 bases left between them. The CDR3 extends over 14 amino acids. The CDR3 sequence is CASSPNTAGYEQYF. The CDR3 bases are TGTGCCAGCAGCCCTAACACGGCGGGCTACGAGCAGTACTTC.

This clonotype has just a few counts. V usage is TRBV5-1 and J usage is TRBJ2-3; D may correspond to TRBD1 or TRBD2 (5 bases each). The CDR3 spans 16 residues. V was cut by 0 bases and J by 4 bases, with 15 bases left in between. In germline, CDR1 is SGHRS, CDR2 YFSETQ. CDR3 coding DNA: TGCGCCAGCAGCTTGGATGGGGGAATATTAGCAGATACGCAGTATTTT. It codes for CASSLDGGILADTQYF.

This CDR3 is CASSLAPFGELFF. The CDR3 region has the DNA TGTGCCAGCAGCCTAGCCCCGTTTGGGGAGCTGTTTTTT. This chain links TRBV28 with TRBJ2-2; D perhaps matches TRBD2 (5 bases). Trimming removed 6 bases from V and 8 bases from J, with 13 bases in between. The CDR3 loop spans 13 amino acids. CDR1 and CDR2 from the germline V gene are MDHEN and SYDVKM.

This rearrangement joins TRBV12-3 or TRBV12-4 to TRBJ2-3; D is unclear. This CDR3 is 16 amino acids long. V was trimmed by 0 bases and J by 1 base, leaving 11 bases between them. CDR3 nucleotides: TGTGCCAGCAGTTTAGCGACAACCAGCCGCACAGATACGCAGTATTTT. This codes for CASSLATTSRTDTQYF.

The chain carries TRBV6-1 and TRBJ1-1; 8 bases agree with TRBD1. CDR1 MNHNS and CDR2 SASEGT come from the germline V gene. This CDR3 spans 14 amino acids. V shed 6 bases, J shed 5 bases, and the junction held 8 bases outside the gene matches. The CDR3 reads CASSPDRGGTEAFF. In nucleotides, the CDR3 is TGTGCCAGCAGCCCAGACAGGGGTGGGACTGAAGCTTTCTTT.

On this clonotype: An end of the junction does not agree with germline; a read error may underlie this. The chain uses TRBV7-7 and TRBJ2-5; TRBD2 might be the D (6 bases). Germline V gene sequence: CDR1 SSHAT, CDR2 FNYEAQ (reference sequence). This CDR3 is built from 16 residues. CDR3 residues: CASSLDGGTKQETQYF. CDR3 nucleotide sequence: TGTGCTAGCAGCTTAGATGGCGGGACGAAACAAGAGACCCAGTACTTC.

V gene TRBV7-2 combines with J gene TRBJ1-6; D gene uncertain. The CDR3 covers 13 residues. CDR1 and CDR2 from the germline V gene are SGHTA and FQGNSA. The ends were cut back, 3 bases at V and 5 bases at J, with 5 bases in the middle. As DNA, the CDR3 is TGTGCCAGCAGCTTTGGGAATAATTCACCCCTCCACTTT. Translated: CASSFGNNSPLHF.